The present T cell receptor (beta chain) was sequenced within a study of OX40 agonist ivuxolimab in advanced cancers. Study-wide context: Patients undergoing dose escalation presented with hepatocellular carcinoma, melanoma, renal cell or head and neck cancer.

Findings of the study overall: The study observed clonal expansion of CD4+ and CD8+ blood T cells by week 6 at 0.1 to 3.0 mg/kg. Expanded clones were, on average, more numerous among CD8+ T cells than CD4+. The study did not work out the antigen specificity of the expanded peripheral T cells.

V shed 1 base and J shed 8 bases, with 11 bases lying between them. The CDR3 is made up of 13 amino acids. Germline V lookup: CDR1 SGHVS, CDR2 FQNEAQ. Sequencing used immunoSEQ multiplex PCR; TCRdb keeps in-frame clones, though not all of them. The data show more than 85,000 clones, about 90% seen once. Regarding this clone: What it binds is not known.

This sequence was found in an adult with an advanced solid tumor such as melanoma, head and neck, liver or kidney cancer. The sample was CD4+ or CD8+ T cells sorted from blood, taken in a trial of the OX40 agonist ivuxolimab. The rearrangement uses TRBV7-8 and TRBJ1-2; D is undetermined. The CDR3 is CASSLVAPGGYTF. In nucleotides, the CDR3 is TGTGCCAGCAGCTTAGTGGCACCTGGGGGCTACACCTTC.